One TCR beta chain is described in this entry. The data are from a study of Graves' ophthalmopathy and Graves' hyperthyroidism. V lost 7 bases to trimming and J lost 3 bases, with 16 bases between them. The CDR3 totals 13 residues. Per the germline V gene, CDR1 is SQVTM and CDR2 is ANQGSEA. Amplifying from RNA transcripts, the study obtained TCR beta CDR3 regions. HTBI primers served in a first-round RT-PCR, which a second-round multiplex PCR followed. TCRdb reanalysed the multiplex PCR reads using MiXCR and keeps one entry per CDR3 protein. The table lists over a million distinct CDR3 sequences, less than 45% of them singletons.

This sequence was found in an adult man with Graves' hyperthyroidism. The chain has TRBV29-1 and TRBJ2-7; possibly TRBD2 for D (7 bases). The sequenced sample was peripheral blood or thyroid tissue (not recorded which). The CDR3 loop is CSAVGGPLYEQYF. The CDR3, as DNA: TGCAGCGCCGTGGGGGGGCCCCTCTACGAGCAGTACTTC.